This T cell receptor beta chain was found in a study of blood T cell repertoires in COVID-19. At the level of the study: Nucleic acid was either cDNA or gDNA, and it came from T cells, B-cell-depleted T cells, or PBMCs.

Germline V gene sequence: CDR1 SGHTA, CDR2 FQGNSA. The V and J ends lost 1 base and 0 bases respectively, with 7 bases between them. The CDR3 sequence is 15 residues long. This clone was detected only a few times. Clones were read by immunoSEQ multiplex PCR, and TCRdb kept only the in-frame ones, dropping some. The table shows a few hundred thousand clones, with approximately 86% occurring only once. The TCR sequence derives from a woman in her thirties who had been exposed to COVID-19. What was sequenced was PBMCs or T cells enriched from blood (not recorded which). The V call is TRBV7-2, the J call TRBJ1-3; D call uncertain. CDR3 loop: CASSLGGFSGNTIYF. The DNA for the CDR3 is TGTGCCAGCAGCTTAGGTGGCTTCTCTGGAAACACCATATATTTT.